The entry below gives a single T cell receptor (beta chain) sequence along with its context. What it binds is unknown. The record originates from a study of cytomegalovirus exposure and HLA in healthy donors. Trimming removed 4 bases from V and 5 bases from J; junction bases left unmatched: 8. This CDR3 is 15 amino acids long. Germline assignment: CDR1 MDHEN and CDR2 SYDVKM. Primers for the PCR totalled 60 Vbeta and 13 Jbeta. The assay was immunoSEQ multiplex PCR, and TCRdb's table has in-frame clones only and misses some. This table has over 100,000 clones, 70% to 85% appearing once. Overall study findings and caveats: The authors later found most CMV-associated TCR beta chains appeared HLA-restricted. Most of the TCR beta V segments (in an earlier analysis) were productive either about 90% or about 30% of the time. TCR beta V- and J-gene trimming was later associated with a missense DCLRE1C variant.

The V call is TRBV28, the J call TRBJ2-7; 10 positions match TRBD2. This TCR came from a female donor in good health and CMV-seronegative. The specimen was PBMCs. CDR3 residues: CASSSPSSGRNEQYF. The CDR3 DNA reads TGTGCCAGCAGTTCCCCAAGTAGCGGGAGGAACGAGCAGTACTTC.